The T cell receptor beta chain described here comes from a study of blood T cell repertoires in COVID-19. V lost 1 base and J lost 5; bases outside the gene matches: 6. Per germline, CDR1 SGHRS and CDR2 YFSETQ. This CDR3 has 16 residues. The repertoire was sequenced with immunoSEQ multiplex PCR; TCRdb's copy has only in-frame clones and lacks some. The table records around 62,000 clones, more than 80% of them present only once. The sample taken for sequencing was peripheral blood. The receptor comes from a man aged 55 to 69 with acute or convalescent COVID-19. The V and J genes are TRBV5-1 and TRBJ1-4; TRBD1 agrees at 9 bases. The CDR3 DNA is TGCGCCAGCAGCTTGTCCGGACAGGGGATAAATGAAAAACTGTTTTTT. It specifies CASSLSGQGINEKLFF.